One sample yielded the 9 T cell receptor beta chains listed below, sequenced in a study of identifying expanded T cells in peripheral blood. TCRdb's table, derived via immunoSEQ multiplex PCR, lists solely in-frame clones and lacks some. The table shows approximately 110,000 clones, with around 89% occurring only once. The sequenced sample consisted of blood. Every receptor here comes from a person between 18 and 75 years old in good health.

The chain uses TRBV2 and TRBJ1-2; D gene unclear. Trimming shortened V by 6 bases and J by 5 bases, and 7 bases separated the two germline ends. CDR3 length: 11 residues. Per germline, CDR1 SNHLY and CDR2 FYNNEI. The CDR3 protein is CASRVGYGYTF. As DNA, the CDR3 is TGTGCCAGCAGGGTGGGTTATGGCTACACCTTC.

The CDR3 protein is CASSQRGELTDTQYF. CDR3 sequence (DNA): TGTGCCAGCAGCCAGAGGGGGGAATTAACAGATACGCAGTATTTT. The chain couples TRBV6-5 to TRBJ2-3, with D possibly called TRBD1 or TRBD2 (6 bases each). The ends were cut back, 6 bases at V and 3 bases at J, with 16 bases in the middle. Germline lookup yields CDR1 MNHEY and CDR2 SVGAGI. The CDR3 spans 15 residues.

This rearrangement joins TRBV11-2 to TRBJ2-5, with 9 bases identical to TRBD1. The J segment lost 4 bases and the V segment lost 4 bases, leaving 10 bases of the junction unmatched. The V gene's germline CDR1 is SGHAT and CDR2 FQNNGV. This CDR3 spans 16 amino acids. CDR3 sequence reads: CASSSQGQGVRETQYF. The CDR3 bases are TGTGCCAGCAGCTCACAGGGACAGGGTGTTAGAGAGACCCAGTACTTC. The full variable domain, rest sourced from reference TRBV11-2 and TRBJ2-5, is EAGVAQSPRYKIIEKRQSVAFWCNPISGHATLYWYQQILGQGPKLLIQFQNNGVVDDSQLPKDRFSAERLKGVDSTLKIQPAKLEDSAVYLCASSSQGQGVRETQYFGPGTRLLVL.

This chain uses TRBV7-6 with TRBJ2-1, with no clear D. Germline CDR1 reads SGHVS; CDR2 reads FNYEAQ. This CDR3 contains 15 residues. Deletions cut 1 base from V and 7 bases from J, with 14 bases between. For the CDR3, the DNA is TGTGCCAGCAGCTTAGGGCTCACGGCGAAAAATGAGCAGTTCTTC. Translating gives CASSLGLTAKNEQFF.

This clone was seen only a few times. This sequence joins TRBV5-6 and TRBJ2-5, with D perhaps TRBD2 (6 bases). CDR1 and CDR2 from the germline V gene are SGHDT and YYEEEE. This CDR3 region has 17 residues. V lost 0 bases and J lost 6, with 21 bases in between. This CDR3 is CASSLGGGRAGAQTQYF. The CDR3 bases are TGTGCCAGCAGCTTGGGAGGTGGCAGAGCGGGTGCGCAGACCCAGTACTTC.

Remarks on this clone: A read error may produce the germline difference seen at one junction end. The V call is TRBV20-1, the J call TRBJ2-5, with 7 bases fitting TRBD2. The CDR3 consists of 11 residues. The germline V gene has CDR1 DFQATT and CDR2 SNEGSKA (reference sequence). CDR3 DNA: TGCAGTGCTAGAGGGGGGGGACCAGCTAACTTC. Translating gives CSARGGGPANF.

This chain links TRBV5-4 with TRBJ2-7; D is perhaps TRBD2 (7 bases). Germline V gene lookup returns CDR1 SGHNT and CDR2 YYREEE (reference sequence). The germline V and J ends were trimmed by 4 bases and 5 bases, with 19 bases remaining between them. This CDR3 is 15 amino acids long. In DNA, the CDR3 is TGTGCCAGCAGCGGGTTGGTTTCGGGGGGCGACGAGCAGTACTTC. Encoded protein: CASSGLVSGGDEQYF.

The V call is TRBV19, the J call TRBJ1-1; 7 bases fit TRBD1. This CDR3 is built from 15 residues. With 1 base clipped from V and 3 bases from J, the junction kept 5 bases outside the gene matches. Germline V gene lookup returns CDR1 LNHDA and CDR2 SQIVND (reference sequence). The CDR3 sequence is CASSIAPDRDTEAFF. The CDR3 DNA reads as TGTGCCAGTAGTATAGCCCCCGACAGGGACACTGAAGCTTTCTTT.

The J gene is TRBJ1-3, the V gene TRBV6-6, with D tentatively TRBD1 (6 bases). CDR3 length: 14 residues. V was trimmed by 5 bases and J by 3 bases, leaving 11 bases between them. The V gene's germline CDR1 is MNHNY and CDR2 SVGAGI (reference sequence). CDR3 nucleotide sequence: TGTGCCAGCAGTCAACAGGGTTTTGGAAACACCATATATTTT. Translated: CASSQQGFGNTIYF.